This is a list of T cell receptor beta chains from one sample in a study of early T cells in non-severe SARS-CoV-2 infection. A single record per CDR3 protein comes from TCRdb applying MiXCR to the 5' RACE reads. The sample contains 98,000 or so distinct CDR3 sequences, over 9.5% of which appear only once. Specimen: whole blood, collected at baseline. These receptors were taken from an adult who was a healthcare worker with PCR-confirmed SARS-CoV-2 infection or an uninfected control (not recorded which). The CDR3 runs from the conserved cysteine through the conserved F or W. A D gene is named only where the DNA matches it firmly. Clone size appears in some rows only: once, few, many, or a class for an expanded clone.

length	V	J	size	D	CDR3	DNA
12	TRBV18	TRBJ1-2	.	.	CASSPFPESYTF	TGTGCCAGCTCACCATTCCCGGAGTCTTACACCTTC
13	TRBV11-2	TRBJ2-1	.	TRBD1	CASSPRDSNEQFF	TGTGCCAGCAGCCCCCGGGACAGCAATGAGCAGTTCTTC
14	TRBV6-5	TRBJ2-7	few	TRBD1	CATTTDRGGYEQYF	TGTGCCACCACAACGGACAGGGGTGGCTACGAGCAGTACTTC
17	TRBV6-2/TRBV6-3	TRBJ2-1	few	TRBD2	CASSYGLAGVSRDEQFF	TGTGCCAGCAGTTACGGACTAGCGGGGGTTAGTCGGGATGAGCAGTTCTTC
16	TRBV11-2	TRBJ2-7	.	TRBD1	CASSLVTAGGMYEQYF	TGTGCCAGCAGCTTAGTGACCGCAGGGGGCATGTACGAGCAGTACTTC
13	TRBV20-1	TRBJ2-5	.	.	CSASRQIQETQYF	TGCAGTGCTAGTCGGCAGATCCAAGAGACCCAGTACTTC
13	TRBV10-1	TRBJ2-7	.	.	CASSAVRSYEQYF	TGCGCCAGCAGTGCTGTTAGATCCTACGAGCAGTACTTC
14	TRBV28	TRBJ2-7	few	.	CASSLSGLSYEQYF	TGTGCCAGCAGTTTATCGGGTCTTTCCTACGAGCAGTACTTC
16	TRBV9	TRBJ2-1	.	TRBD2	CASSPSVTSGGDEQFF	TGTGCCAGCAGCCCCTCCGTGACTAGCGGGGGGGATGAGCAGTTCTTC
13	TRBV6-6	TRBJ2-3	many	TRBD2	CASRGEATDTQYF	TGTGCCAGCCGGGGGGAGGCGACAGATACGCAGTATTTT
15	TRBV4-2	TRBJ2-7	.	TRBD2	CASSQPGLGIHEQYF	TGTGCCAGCAGCCAACCCGGACTAGGGATCCACGAGCAGTACTTC
15	TRBV20-1	TRBJ1-2	many	.	CSARVSFRDLNGYTF	TGCAGTGCTAGAGTCTCCTTCAGGGATCTGAATGGCTACACCTTC
12	TRBV29-1	TRBJ2-2	few	.	CSVEGGSGELFF	TGCAGCGTTGAAGGTGGATCCGGGGAGCTGTTTTTT
14	TRBV11-1	TRBJ1-1	once	.	CASSRDRLNTEAFF	TGTGCCAGCAGCCGCGACAGGTTGAACACTGAAGCTTTCTTT
14	TRBV6-1	TRBJ1-5	few	TRBD1	CASSADRGNQPQHF	TGTGCCAGCAGTGCGGACAGGGGCAATCAGCCCCAGCATTTT
12	TRBV20-1	TRBJ2-7	.	.	CSAARDTYEQYF	TGCAGTGCGGCCAGGGATACCTACGAGCAGTACTTC
14	TRBV7-2	TRBJ2-2	few	.	CASSLFAVDGELFF	TGTGCCAGCAGCTTGTTCGCCGTCGACGGGGAGCTGTTTTTT
18	TRBV20-1	TRBJ2-3	.	TRBD2	CSATTPPGSGGRTDTQYF	TGCAGTGCTACCACACCCCCAGGTTCGGGAGGTCGCACAGATACGCAGTATTTT
15	TRBV10-3	TRBJ1-5	.	TRBD1	CAISEETGGGQPQHF	TGTGCCATCAGTGAAGAGACAGGGGGTGGTCAGCCCCAGCATTTT
15	TRBV30	TRBJ2-7	once	.	CAWSVRGHRTYEQYF	TGTGCCTGGAGTGTACGGGGACACAGAACCTACGAGCAGTACTTC
15	TRBV5-1	TRBJ2-3	many	.	CASSLDSTATDTQYF	TGCGCCAGCAGCTTAGACAGCACGGCCACAGATACGCAGTATTTT
13	TRBV7-9	TRBJ2-5	many	.	CASSLVGGETQYF	TGTGCCAGCAGCTTAGTTGGAGGCGAGACCCAGTACTTC
18	TRBV28	TRBJ2-7	.	.	CASSFKPKIAVSSYEQYF	TGTGCCAGCAGTTTTAAACCGAAGATAGCGGTAAGCTCCTACGAGCAGTACTTC
11	TRBV6-2/TRBV6-3	TRBJ1-5	.	.	CASSFPQPQHF	TGTGCCAGCAGCTTCCCTCAGCCCCAGCATTTT
15	TRBV12-3/TRBV12-4	TRBJ2-7	.	TRBD1	CASRRRGTGGGEQYF	TGTGCCAGCAGGCGTCGCGGGACAGGGGGTGGCGAGCAGTACTTC
15	TRBV20-1	TRBJ2-7	.	.	CSAEQGHDGVYEQYF	TGCAGTGCCGAACAGGGCCATGATGGGGTTTACGAGCAGTACTTC
15	TRBV20-1	TRBJ2-3	.	TRBD1	CSVVRDSRLGDTQYF	TGCAGTGTCGTTCGGGACAGTCGGCTTGGGGATACGCAGTATTTT
14	TRBV18	TRBJ1-3	.	.	CASSPQKAGNTIYF	TGTGCCAGCTCACCACAGAAGGCTGGAAACACCATATATTTT
15	TRBV30	TRBJ2-1	.	.	CAWSVRGTFYNEQFF	TGTGCCTGGAGTGTAAGGGGGACTTTCTACAATGAGCAGTTCTTC
14	TRBV10-3	TRBJ2-7	few	.	CAIREGYPSYEQYF	TGTGCCATCAGGGAGGGGTATCCTTCCTACGAGCAGTACTTC
16	TRBV3-1	TRBJ2-3	.	TRBD2	CASSQGVGGGFDTQYF	TGTGCCAGCAGCCAGGGAGTGGGCGGGGGGTTCGATACGCAGTATTTT
16	TRBV12-3/TRBV12-4	TRBJ2-2	.	.	CASSSRSVANTGELFF	TGTGCCAGCAGTTCCCGTAGTGTCGCGAACACCGGGGAGCTGTTTTTT
13	TRBV27	TRBJ2-7	many	.	CASSFIPSYEQYF	TGTGCCAGCAGTTTTATTCCGAGCTACGAGCAGTACTTC
12	TRBV2	TRBJ1-2	few	.	CASSEGAYGYTF	TGTGCCAGCAGTGAGGGGGCGTATGGCTACACCTTC
12	TRBV28	TRBJ1-5	.	.	CASTAGFQPQHF	TGTGCCAGCACAGCAGGGTTTCAGCCCCAGCATTTT
16	TRBV11-3	TRBJ2-1	few	TRBD2	CVSSLKRPSGDNEQFF	TGTGTCAGCAGCTTAAAGCGGCCTAGCGGAGACAATGAGCAGTTCTTC
17	TRBV7-6	TRBJ2-2	.	TRBD2	CASSLGSSGTNTGELFF	TGTGCCAGCAGCTTAGGAAGTAGCGGGACGAACACCGGGGAGCTGTTTTTT
15	TRBV9	TRBJ2-2	.	TRBD2	CASSRGLANTGELFF	TGTGCCAGCAGCCGCGGACTAGCGAACACCGGGGAGCTGTTTTTT
15	TRBV3-1	TRBJ1-2	many	TRBD1	CASSRPGQSNYGYTF	TGTGCCAGCAGCCGACCGGGACAGTCTAACTATGGCTACACCTTC
13	TRBV27	TRBJ2-7	few	TRBD2	CASSHSGAHEQYF	TGTGCCAGCAGTCATAGCGGGGCACACGAGCAGTACTTC
14	TRBV9	TRBJ2-2	.	.	CASSVLSNTGELFF	TGTGCCAGCAGCGTATTGAGCAACACCGGGGAGCTGTTTTTT
18	TRBV2	TRBJ1-6	.	.	CASSFAGVGGSYNSPLHF	TGTGCCAGCAGTTTCGCAGGGGTGGGAGGTTCCTATAATTCACCCCTCCACTTT
12	TRBV29-1	TRBJ2-1	few	.	CSVVSSWDEQFF	TGCAGCGTTGTCTCTAGCTGGGATGAGCAGTTCTTC
15	TRBV10-1	TRBJ1-4	.	.	CASSESGAGEGKLFF	TGCGCCAGCAGTGAGTCGGGGGCAGGGGAAGGAAAACTGTTTTTT
16	TRBV6-6	TRBJ2-3	.	TRBD2	CASSYHPSGRGDTQYF	TGTGCCAGCAGTTACCATCCTAGCGGGAGGGGAGATACGCAGTATTTT
14	TRBV20-1	TRBJ2-1	.	.	CSARRGGTYNEQFF	TGCAGTGCTAGAAGGGGGGGGACCTACAATGAGCAGTTCTTC
14	TRBV20-1	TRBJ2-1	few	TRBD2	CSAAGLAGEHEQFF	TGCAGTGCCGCTGGACTAGCGGGGGAACATGAGCAGTTCTTC
15	TRBV6-2/TRBV6-3	TRBJ2-1	many	TRBD2	CASRVAGALANEQFF	TGTGCCAGCAGGGTAGCGGGAGCACTGGCCAATGAGCAGTTCTTC
13	TRBV7-9	TRBJ1-5	few	.	CATSSGSSQPQHF	TGTGCCACCTCCTCAGGGTCAAGTCAGCCCCAGCATTTT
14	TRBV3-1	TRBJ1-2	few	TRBD1	CASSPGTGGNGYTF	TGTGCCAGCAGCCCCGGGACAGGGGGTAATGGCTACACCTTC
15	TRBV20-1	TRBJ2-7	few	.	CSATTGDTFSYEQYF	TGCAGTGCGACAACGGGGGACACTTTCTCCTACGAGCAGTACTTC